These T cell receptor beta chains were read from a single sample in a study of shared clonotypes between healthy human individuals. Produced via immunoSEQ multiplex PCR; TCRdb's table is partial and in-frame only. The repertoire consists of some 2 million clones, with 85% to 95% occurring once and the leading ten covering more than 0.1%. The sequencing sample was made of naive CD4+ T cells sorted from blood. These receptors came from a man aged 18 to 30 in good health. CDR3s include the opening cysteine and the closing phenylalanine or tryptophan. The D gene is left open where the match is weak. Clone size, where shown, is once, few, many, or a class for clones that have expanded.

cdr3_nt: TGTGCCATTAGCGGGGGGGCCGTAGATACGCAGTATTTT
cdr3_aa: CAISGGAVDTQYF
d_call: TRBD2
v_call: TRBV10-3
j_call: TRBJ2-3
clone_size: NA

cdr3_nt: TGTGCCTGGGAGGACTCCTACAATGAGCAGTTCTTC
cdr3_aa: CAWEDSYNEQFF
d_call: NA
v_call: TRBV30
j_call: TRBJ2-1
clone_size: NA

cdr3_nt: TGTGCCAGCCTGGGACAGCTGAACACTGAAGCTTTCTTT
cdr3_aa: CASLGQLNTEAFF
d_call: TRBD1
v_call: TRBV19
j_call: TRBJ1-1
clone_size: NA

cdr3_nt: TGTGCCAGCAGTTTAATCGCAGGGGCTCTAGGTGCGCTAGCCAAAAACATTCAGTACTTC
cdr3_aa: CASSLIAGALGALAKNIQYF
d_call: NA
v_call: TRBV28
j_call: TRBJ2-4
clone_size: NA

cdr3_nt: TGCAGCGTCGGGGACAGGGGGCTCTTCAATGAGCAGTTCTTC
cdr3_aa: CSVGDRGLFNEQFF
d_call: TRBD1
v_call: TRBV29-1
j_call: TRBJ2-1
clone_size: NA

cdr3_nt: TGTGCCAGCAGCTACCATCCGGGAGGGCCCAACACCGGGGAGCTGTTTTTT
cdr3_aa: CASSYHPGGPNTGELFF
d_call: TRBD2
v_call: TRBV7-9
j_call: TRBJ2-2
clone_size: NA

cdr3_nt: TGCAGCGTGGACCAGCTGGAGAGGTCCACAGGCTACACCTTC
cdr3_aa: CSVDQLERSTGYTF
d_call: NA
v_call: TRBV29-1
j_call: TRBJ1-2
clone_size: NA

cdr3_nt: TGTGCCAGCGGCGGAACCGGGACAGGGATTAACACCGGGGAGCTGTTTTTT
cdr3_aa: CASGGTGTGINTGELFF
d_call: TRBD1
v_call: TRBV2
j_call: TRBJ2-2
clone_size: NA

cdr3_nt: TGTGCCAGCACCAGGGACAGCCGTCAGCCCCAGCATTTT
cdr3_aa: CASTRDSRQPQHF
d_call: TRBD1
v_call: TRBV2
j_call: TRBJ1-5
clone_size: NA

cdr3_nt: TGTGCCAGCTCATATTCAGGAAGTAATTACAATGAGCAGTTCTTC
cdr3_aa: CASSYSGSNYNEQFF
d_call: NA
v_call: TRBV18
j_call: TRBJ2-1
clone_size: NA

cdr3_nt: TGTGCCAGCAGCTTTGTCGGAGCAACTAATGAAAAACTGTTTTTT
cdr3_aa: CASSFVGATNEKLFF
d_call: NA
v_call: TRBV7-9
j_call: TRBJ1-4
clone_size: NA

cdr3_nt: TGTGCCAGCAGTGACCCCATTGGGGGTAATGAAAAACTGTTTTTT
cdr3_aa: CASSDPIGGNEKLFF
d_call: NA
v_call: TRBV2
j_call: TRBJ1-4
clone_size: NA

cdr3_nt: TGTGCCAGCAGCTCCACGCTGTACGAGCAGTACTTC
cdr3_aa: CASSSTLYEQYF
d_call: NA
v_call: TRBV7-2
j_call: TRBJ2-7
clone_size: NA

cdr3_nt: TGTGCCAGCAGTTTCGGTTGGGCCAACGTCCTGACTTTC
cdr3_aa: CASSFGWANVLTF
d_call: NA
v_call: TRBV6-5
j_call: TRBJ2-6
clone_size: NA

cdr3_nt: TGTGCCAGCAGCTCTTCCGGGGGCTATGGCTACACCTTC
cdr3_aa: CASSSSGGYGYTF
d_call: NA
v_call: TRBV7-6
j_call: TRBJ1-2
clone_size: once

cdr3_nt: TGCGCCAGCAGCTTGGATGGGCCGAATTCACCCCTCCACTTT
cdr3_aa: CASSLDGPNSPLHF
d_call: NA
v_call: TRBV5-1
j_call: TRBJ1-6
clone_size: NA

cdr3_nt: TGTGCCAGCAGCTTACGAGCGGGGAGTGGCACAGATACGCAGTATTTT
cdr3_aa: CASSLRAGSGTDTQYF
d_call: TRBD2
v_call: TRBV11-3
j_call: TRBJ2-3
clone_size: NA

cdr3_nt: TGTGCCAGCAGTTCCACTACTCGGACAGTACTGAACACTGAAGCTTTCTTT
cdr3_aa: CASSSTTRTVLNTEAFF
d_call: NA
v_call: TRBV27
j_call: TRBJ1-1
clone_size: NA

cdr3_nt: TGTGCCAGCGTCATGAGGGCAGGGGGCTATGGCTACACCTTC
cdr3_aa: CASVMRAGGYGYTF
d_call: TRBD1
v_call: TRBV5-6
j_call: TRBJ1-2
clone_size: NA

cdr3_nt: TGCGCCAGCAGCCCCTCGGGGCCAGGCAGGGAGACCCAGTACTTC
cdr3_aa: CASSPSGPGRETQYF
d_call: NA
v_call: TRBV5-1
j_call: TRBJ2-5
clone_size: NA

cdr3_nt: TGCAGCGTTGATGTCCTCGGGAACACTGAAGCTTTCTTT
cdr3_aa: CSVDVLGNTEAFF
d_call: NA
v_call: TRBV29-1
j_call: TRBJ1-1
clone_size: NA

cdr3_nt: TGTGCCTGGAGTGAGCGGTTAGCTAACTATGGCTACACCTTC
cdr3_aa: CAWSERLANYGYTF
d_call: NA
v_call: TRBV30
j_call: TRBJ1-2
clone_size: NA

cdr3_nt: TGCGCCAGCTCCGCCGGGACAGAGAACACTGAAGCTTTCTTT
cdr3_aa: CASSAGTENTEAFF
d_call: TRBD1
v_call: TRBV5-1
j_call: TRBJ1-1
clone_size: NA

cdr3_nt: TGTGCCAGCAACACCGGGACAGGCCTCGGCTACACCTTC
cdr3_aa: CASNTGTGLGYTF
d_call: TRBD1
v_call: TRBV6-5
j_call: TRBJ1-2
clone_size: NA

cdr3_nt: TGTGCCAGCAGTGGACTAGCGGGACCAGAGACCCAGTACTTC
cdr3_aa: CASSGLAGPETQYF
d_call: TRBD2
v_call: TRBV6-5
j_call: TRBJ2-5
clone_size: once

cdr3_nt: TGTGCCAGCAGCTTAGGCCTAGCGGGAGCCGTTAGCACAGATACGCAGTATTTT
cdr3_aa: CASSLGLAGAVSTDTQYF
d_call: TRBD2
v_call: TRBV13
j_call: TRBJ2-3
clone_size: NA

cdr3_nt: TGTGCCAGCAGTGTTTCTATCTCTGGGGCCAACGTCCTGACTTTC
cdr3_aa: CASSVSISGANVLTF
d_call: NA
v_call: TRBV6-1
j_call: TRBJ2-6
clone_size: NA

cdr3_nt: TGTGCCAGCAGCTTACAGGGAGGCGATAATTCACCCCTCCACTTT
cdr3_aa: CASSLQGGDNSPLHF
d_call: NA
v_call: TRBV5-4
j_call: TRBJ1-6
clone_size: NA

cdr3_nt: TGTGCCAGCAGCTTAGCGGAGGGCACTGAAGCTTTCTTT
cdr3_aa: CASSLAEGTEAFF
d_call: NA
v_call: TRBV7-2
j_call: TRBJ1-1
clone_size: once

cdr3_nt: TGCGCCAGCAGCTTGGAGGGACAGTCCTACGAGCAGTACTTC
cdr3_aa: CASSLEGQSYEQYF
d_call: TRBD1
v_call: TRBV5-1
j_call: TRBJ2-7
clone_size: NA

cdr3_nt: TGTGCCAGCAGCTTGCCGCTCTCTGGGGCCAACGTCCTGACTTTC
cdr3_aa: CASSLPLSGANVLTF
d_call: NA
v_call: TRBV5-4
j_call: TRBJ2-6
clone_size: NA

cdr3_nt: TGTGCCAGCAGCTTATCGGGGCTCGGTTCACCCCTCCACTTT
cdr3_aa: CASSLSGLGSPLHF
d_call: NA
v_call: TRBV7-8
j_call: TRBJ1-6
clone_size: NA

cdr3_nt: TGCGCCAGCAGCCATACCGGGACAGGGGGCCTCTACAATGAGCAGTTCTTC
cdr3_aa: CASSHTGTGGLYNEQFF
d_call: TRBD1
v_call: TRBV4-1
j_call: TRBJ2-1
clone_size: NA

cdr3_nt: TGTGCCAGCAGCCCTAGTTTGGGGGGCTCCTACCAAGAGACCCAGTACTTC
cdr3_aa: CASSPSLGGSYQETQYF
d_call: NA
v_call: TRBV5-4
j_call: TRBJ2-5
clone_size: NA

cdr3_nt: TGCGCCAGCAGTGGGGGTTCGAACACCATTAGGGCGAACACCGGGGAGCTGTTTTTT
cdr3_aa: CASSGGSNTIRANTGELFF
d_call: NA
v_call: TRBV10-2
j_call: TRBJ2-2
clone_size: NA

cdr3_nt: TGTGCCAGCAGTCCTAAGCCCACAGGGGTTAAGAAGAACGAGCAGTACTTC
cdr3_aa: CASSPKPTGVKKNEQYF
d_call: TRBD1
v_call: TRBV7-9
j_call: TRBJ2-7
clone_size: NA

cdr3_nt: TGTGCCAGCAGTAGGAGGACTACCGGGGAGCTGTTTTTT
cdr3_aa: CASSRRTTGELFF
d_call: NA
v_call: TRBV13
j_call: TRBJ2-2
clone_size: NA

cdr3_nt: TGTGCCAGCAGTGAATATGGAGCGGGAGTTCTCAATGAGCAGTTCTTC
cdr3_aa: CASSEYGAGVLNEQFF
d_call: TRBD2
v_call: TRBV25-1
j_call: TRBJ2-1
clone_size: NA

cdr3_nt: TGCAGTGCTAGAGATATGCTAAGGGCTTTCTTT
cdr3_aa: CSARDMLRAFF
d_call: NA
v_call: TRBV20-1
j_call: TRBJ1-1
clone_size: once

cdr3_nt: TGTGCCAGCAGTGAAGCGCTAAAAACAGTTCCTGAAAAACTGTTTTTT
cdr3_aa: CASSEALKTVPEKLFF
d_call: NA
v_call: TRBV6-1
j_call: TRBJ1-4
clone_size: NA

cdr3_nt: TGTGCCAGCAGCTTAGGTAAGGGGTCGAACACTGAAGCTTTCTTT
cdr3_aa: CASSLGKGSNTEAFF
d_call: NA
v_call: TRBV11-2
j_call: TRBJ1-1
clone_size: NA

cdr3_nt: TGTGCCAGCAGCCCAAACTCCCAGAGATCGACCTACGAGCAGTACTTC
cdr3_aa: CASSPNSQRSTYEQYF
d_call: NA
v_call: TRBV11-3
j_call: TRBJ2-7
clone_size: NA

cdr3_nt: TGTGCCAGCAGCCTCCACTACCACACAGATACGCAGTATTTT
cdr3_aa: CASSLHYHTDTQYF
d_call: NA
v_call: TRBV7-9
j_call: TRBJ2-3
clone_size: NA

cdr3_nt: TGCGCCAGCAGTGGAGCCCATTTGGGCACCGGGGAGCTGTTTTTT
cdr3_aa: CASSGAHLGTGELFF
d_call: NA
v_call: TRBV10-1
j_call: TRBJ2-2
clone_size: NA

cdr3_nt: TGTGCCTGGAAAGATTCCACAAGGAACGAAAAACTGTTTTTT
cdr3_aa: CAWKDSTRNEKLFF
d_call: NA
v_call: TRBV30
j_call: TRBJ1-4
clone_size: NA

cdr3_nt: TGTGGTTGGCGGATCCATGGCTACACCTTC
cdr3_aa: CGWRIHGYTF
d_call: NA
v_call: TRBV30
j_call: TRBJ1-2
clone_size: NA

cdr3_nt: TGTGCCAGCTCACCAAGAACCAAATCGGGGGAGACCCAGTACTTC
cdr3_aa: CASSPRTKSGETQYF
d_call: NA
v_call: TRBV18
j_call: TRBJ2-5
clone_size: NA

cdr3_nt: TGTGCCAGCAGCCCCGGCAGGGTCGATAATTCACCCCTCCACTTT
cdr3_aa: CASSPGRVDNSPLHF
d_call: NA
v_call: TRBV9
j_call: TRBJ1-6
clone_size: NA

cdr3_nt: TGTGCCTGGAGTACAGGGTCCGGGGAGCTGTTTTTT
cdr3_aa: CAWSTGSGELFF
d_call: NA
v_call: TRBV30
j_call: TRBJ2-2
clone_size: NA

cdr3_nt: TGTGCCAGCAGGGCCGGGACGACGGGGGGACAGTTCTTC
cdr3_aa: CASRAGTTGGQFF
d_call: TRBD2
v_call: TRBV5-4
j_call: TRBJ2-1
clone_size: NA

cdr3_nt: TGTGCCAGCTCTTATAACACGGGCCTGTATGGCTACACCTTC
cdr3_aa: CASSYNTGLYGYTF
d_call: NA
v_call: TRBV18
j_call: TRBJ1-2
clone_size: NA

cdr3_nt: TGTGCCAGCAGCCCCTCGTTGCGTTTACACAATGAGCAGTTCTTC
cdr3_aa: CASSPSLRLHNEQFF
d_call: NA
v_call: TRBV9
j_call: TRBJ2-1
clone_size: NA

cdr3_nt: TGTGCCAGCAGCGGAATAAGACTAGCGGGGGGTCCCACCGGGGAGCTGTTTTTT
cdr3_aa: CASSGIRLAGGPTGELFF
d_call: TRBD2
v_call: TRBV7-9
j_call: TRBJ2-2
clone_size: once

cdr3_nt: TGTGCCAGCAGCGCGACCTTGGTGGACTACGAACAGGGGGGCTACACCTTC
cdr3_aa: CASSATLVDYEQGGYTF
d_call: TRBD1
v_call: TRBV9
j_call: TRBJ1-2
clone_size: NA

cdr3_nt: TGTGCCAGTAAGGGTTCAGCTGGAAACACCATATATTTT
cdr3_aa: CASKGSAGNTIYF
d_call: NA
v_call: TRBV19
j_call: TRBJ1-3
clone_size: NA

cdr3_nt: TGCAGCGTTTACTCAGGGATAACTTTCTTT
cdr3_aa: CSVYSGITFF
d_call: NA
v_call: TRBV29-1
j_call: TRBJ1-1
clone_size: NA

cdr3_nt: TGTGCCAGCAGCCTAACAGGTCTCACAGATACGCAGTATTTT
cdr3_aa: CASSLTGLTDTQYF
d_call: NA
v_call: TRBV7-3
j_call: TRBJ2-3
clone_size: NA

cdr3_nt: TGCAGCGTTATTGACAGTAGCAATCAGCCCCAGCATTTT
cdr3_aa: CSVIDSSNQPQHF
d_call: NA
v_call: TRBV29-1
j_call: TRBJ1-5
clone_size: NA